These T cell receptor beta chains were read from a single sample in a study of CD8 T cells in ankylosing spondylitis. A single record per CDR3 protein comes from TCRdb applying MiXCR to the 5' RACE reads. The sample has more than 400,000 distinct CDR3 sequences, roughly 5% seen once. The sample was blood, either unsorted or a sorted T cell fraction (not recorded which). Source of these receptors: a male donor with ankylosing spondylitis. Each CDR3 is given with its conserved first and last residue. The order of the fields is V gene, D gene, J gene, clone size, CDR3 protein, CDR3 DNA. A D gene is named only where the DNA matches it firmly. Clone size is shown for a subset of rows, as once, few, many or a class of expanded clone.

TRBV30	.	TRBJ2-7	.	CAWGRTYEQYF	TGTGCCTGGGGACGGACCTACGAGCAGTACTTC
TRBV2	.	TRBJ2-1	many	CASSSLTTRDEQFF	TGTGCCAGCTCTTCTCTAACTACGAGGGATGAGCAGTTCTTC
TRBV7-9	.	TRBJ2-5	many	CASSLDRDETQYF	TGTGCCAGCAGCTTAGATAGGGATGAGACCCAGTACTTC
TRBV7-2	.	TRBJ2-7	many	CASSLFQFSYEQYF	TGTGCCAGCAGCTTGTTTCAGTTCTCCTACGAGCAGTACTTC
TRBV6-5	.	TRBJ1-3	many	CASSYGSSGNTIYF	TGTGCCAGCAGTTACGGGTCCTCTGGAAACACCATATATTTT
TRBV7-9	TRBD2	TRBJ2-7	many	CASSLGWTSEAEQYF	TGTGCCAGCAGCTTAGGTTGGACTAGCGAGGCCGAGCAGTACTTC
TRBV20-1	.	TRBJ1-1	many	CSATMNTEAFF	TGCAGTGCTACCATGAACACTGAAGCTTTCTTT
TRBV15	TRBD2	TRBJ2-3	few	CATSRTIAGDLTDTQYF	TGTGCCACCAGCAGAACTATAGCGGGGGACCTCACAGATACGCAGTATTTT
TRBV20-1	TRBD2	TRBJ2-4	.	CSARDRASGAALAKNIQYF	TGCAGTGCTAGAGATCGGGCTAGCGGGGCCGCGTTAGCCAAAAACATTCAGTACTTC
TRBV4-2	.	TRBJ2-7	many	CASSFHRDGGYEQYF	TGTGCCAGCAGCTTTCACCGGGACGGAGGCTACGAGCAGTACTTC
TRBV27	TRBD2	TRBJ2-5	few	CASSFGLAGGRETQYF	TGTGCCAGCAGTTTTGGTCTAGCGGGGGGGCGGGAGACCCAGTACTTC
TRBV25-1	.	TRBJ2-5	.	CARSERAGATQETQYF	TGTGCCCGCAGTGAACGGGCAGGGGCTACCCAAGAGACACAGTACTTC
TRBV29-1	.	TRBJ1-4	many	CSVEEPVNEKLFF	TGCAGCGTTGAAGAACCCGTGAATGAAAAACTGTTTTTT
TRBV4-1	.	TRBJ1-3	few	CASSQPFSGNTIYF	TGCGCCAGCAGCCAACCCTTCTCCGGAAACACCATATATTTT
TRBV7-2	.	TRBJ2-7	many	CASSVEGRGFYEQYF	TGTGCCAGCAGCGTCGAGGGTCGGGGTTTCTACGAGCAGTACTTC
TRBV20-1	TRBD2	TRBJ2-7	few	CSAFSGANYEQYF	TGCAGTGCATTTAGCGGGGCGAATTACGAGCAGTACTTC
TRBV5-1	TRBD1	TRBJ2-1	few	CASHRDRDRAGAKNEQFF	TGCGCCAGCCATCGGGACAGGGACCGAGCGGGCGCTAAGAATGAGCAGTTCTTC
TRBV4-3	.	TRBJ1-2	many	CASSQDITNYGYTF	TGCGCCAGCAGCCAGGATATCACTAACTATGGCTACACCTTC
TRBV20-1	.	TRBJ2-1	many	CRSGDPSGNEQFF	TGCAGGTCAGGGGATCCCTCGGGGAATGAGCAGTTCTTC
TRBV7-6	TRBD1	TRBJ1-3	many	CASSLAQGALNTIYF	TGTGCCAGCAGCTTAGCGCAGGGGGCGTTAAACACCATATATTTT
TRBV5-1	.	TRBJ1-2	many	CASSLEQGSGYTF	TGCGCCAGCAGCTTGGAACAGGGCAGCGGCTACACCTTC
TRBV27	TRBD2	TRBJ2-7	many	CASSTGLAGPYEQYF	TGTGCCAGCAGTACCGGGCTAGCGGGACCCTACGAGCAGTACTTC
TRBV7-2	.	TRBJ1-5	many	CASSPLGRSNQPQHF	TGTGCCAGCAGCCCGCTAGGAAGGAGCAATCAGCCCCAGCATTTT
TRBV7-2	TRBD1	TRBJ1-2	many	CASSRDPGQAYGYTF	TGTGCCAGCAGCCGAGATCCGGGACAGGCCTATGGCTACACCTTC
TRBV7-2	.	TRBJ2-3	.	CASSSPGARTDTQYF	TGTGCCAGCAGCTCCCCGGGGGCCCGCACAGATACGCAGTATTTT
TRBV10-2	.	TRBJ1-1	many	CASTEGKGRPQGGTEAFF	TGCGCCAGCACCGAAGGGAAGGGGCGACCCCAAGGGGGGACTGAAGCTTTCTTT
TRBV4-2	TRBD1	TRBJ2-7	many	CASSQDGTGHEQYF	TGTGCCAGCAGCCAAGACGGGACAGGTCACGAGCAGTACTTC
TRBV3-1	.	TRBJ1-3	many	CASRRTGAKGNTIYF	TGTGCCAGCAGGAGGACCGGGGCGAAGGGAAACACCATATATTTT
TRBV10-3	.	TRBJ2-1	many	CAISEGLANYNEQFF	TGTGCCATCAGTGAAGGGCTAGCGAATTACAATGAGCAGTTCTTC
TRBV11-2	.	TRBJ2-1	many	CASSPSSWNEQFF	TGTGCCAGCAGCCCCTCCTCTTGGAATGAGCAGTTCTTC
TRBV5-1	.	TRBJ1-1	many	CASGLAGSNLNTEAFF	TGCGCCAGCGGCTTAGCAGGGTCCAATCTTAACACTGAAGCTTTCTTT
TRBV24-1	.	TRBJ1-2	many	CATSEADYGYTF	TGTGCCACCAGTGAGGCGGACTATGGCTACACCTTC
TRBV20-1	TRBD1	TRBJ2-3	many	CSARVPDRGTDTQYF	TGCAGTGCTAGAGTTCCGGACAGGGGAACAGATACGCAGTATTTT
TRBV7-2	.	TRBJ2-3	.	CASSLPSIFGGDTQYF	TGTGCCAGCAGCTTACCCTCTATTTTTGGGGGAGATACGCAGTATTTT
TRBV10-3	.	TRBJ2-7	.	CAISTKPYEQYF	TGTGCCATCTCAACAAAACCCTACGAGCAGTACTTC
TRBV15	TRBD2	TRBJ2-5	many	CATSRRLAGGRDNQYF	TGTGCCACCAGCAGGAGACTAGCGGGGGGGCGAGATAACCAGTACTTC
TRBV29-1	.	TRBJ1-1	many	CSVSSSLSTEAFF	TGCAGCGTCTCAAGTAGCTTAAGCACTGAAGCTTTCTTT
TRBV2	.	TRBJ1-6	.	CASSGSGGAGSYNSPLHF	TGTGCCAGCAGTGGATCCGGGGGCGCAGGGTCCTATAATTCACCCCTCCACTTT
TRBV12-3/TRBV12-4	TRBD2	TRBJ2-1	many	CASSSTSGADNEQFF	TGTGCCAGCAGTTCAACTAGCGGGGCAGACAATGAGCAGTTCTTC
TRBV29-1	TRBD1	TRBJ1-2	many	CSVLGQDLYGYTF	TGCAGCGTTCTCGGACAGGACCTCTATGGCTACACCTTC
TRBV11-1	TRBD2	TRBJ2-3	many	CASSLAPGTSGRTQYF	TGTGCCAGCAGCTTAGCGCCGGGGACTAGCGGGAGGACGCAGTATTTT
TRBV7-8	.	TRBJ2-7	.	CASSWYRQTPYEQYF	TGTGCCAGCAGCTGGTATAGACAGACTCCTTACGAGCAGTACTTC
TRBV20-1	.	TRBJ2-1	many	CSARPPRRDSERYNEQFF	TGCAGTGCTCGACCCCCCCGGCGCGACAGTGAAAGGTACAATGAGCAGTTCTTC
TRBV18	.	TRBJ2-5	few	CASSPPTLETQYF	TGTGCCAGCTCACCGCCTACTCTTGAGACCCAGTACTTC
TRBV7-2	.	TRBJ1-2	many	CASSFDRNYGYTF	TGTGCCAGCAGCTTCGACAGAAACTATGGCTACACCTTC
TRBV20-1	.	TRBJ2-3	many	CSARPLTSTDTQYF	TGCAGTGCTAGACCTCTGACTAGCACAGATACGCAGTATTTT
TRBV9	.	TRBJ2-7	many	CASSVVDSSYEQYF	TGTGCCAGCAGCGTAGTGGACAGCTCCTACGAGCAGTACTTC
TRBV20-1	.	TRBJ1-2	few	CCARDFQNPNYGYTF	TGCTGTGCTAGAGATTTTCAGAATCCTAACTATGGCTACACCTTC
TRBV2	TRBD2	TRBJ2-1	.	CASSDLASGDEQFF	TGTGCCAGCAGTGATTTGGCTAGCGGAGATGAGCAGTTCTTC
TRBV6-5	.	TRBJ1-1	many	CASTQRGEAFF	TGTGCCAGCACCCAACGAGGGGAAGCTTTCTTT
TRBV4-2	.	TRBJ1-5	many	CASSLYPAGGLRSNQPQHF	TGTGCCAGCAGCCTATATCCCGCGGGCGGCCTGAGGAGCAATCAGCCCCAGCATTTT
TRBV20-1	.	TRBJ1-4	few	CSATQGGRNEKLFF	TGCAGTGCAACCCAAGGAGGTAGAAATGAAAAACTGTTTTTT
TRBV5-1	TRBD1	TRBJ1-2	many	CASSPGQGRSYGYTF	TGCGCCAGCAGCCCCGGACAGGGTCGCAGCTATGGCTACACCTTC